This T cell receptor (beta chain) came from a study of blood T cell repertoires in COVID-19. Study in general: In each case, the material was cDNA or gDNA derived from T cells, B-cell-depleted T cells, or PBMCs.

The study drew participants aged about 18 to 90 years from roughly 25 US areas. The CDR3 contains 15 residues. The junction had 9 bases not matched to a gene; V was cut back by 6 bases and J by 5 bases. CDR1 is SGHTA, CDR2 FQGNSA, per germline. This clone has a single count. TCRdb's table, derived via immunoSEQ multiplex PCR, lists solely in-frame clones and lacks some. The data hold 160,000 or so clones, with approximately 84% observed a single time. Sequencing was performed on PBMCs or T cells enriched from blood (not recorded which). The rearrangement joins TRBV7-2 to TRBJ2-5, with TRBD1 matching 10 bases. The receptor was isolated from a human donor with acute COVID-19. The donor label of this sample is uncertain. DNA for the CDR3: TGTGCCAGCAGACCCCGACAGGGGGCGGGGGAGACCCAGTACTTC. This sequence encodes CASRPRQGAGETQYF.